What follows are 24 T cell receptor beta chains derived from one specimen sequenced in a study of response to subunit inactivated influenza vaccine. A single record per CDR3 protein comes from TCRdb applying MiXCR to the RT-PCR reads. The sample contains more than 400,000 distinct CDR3 sequences, approximately 10% of which appear only once. The sequencing here drew on PBMCs from blood, taken roughly 6 weeks after vaccination. The source of these receptors is a man aged 50 or older who received an inactivated influenza vaccine.

The V and J genes are TRBV9 and TRBJ2-5; D gene unclear. CDR3 length equals 12 residues. V was cut by 3 bases and J by 2 bases, with 5 bases left in between. Looked up from germline, CDR1 is SGDLS and CDR2 is YYNGEE. This CDR3 reads CASSADQETQYF. The CDR3 bases are TGTGCCAGCAGCGCAGATCAAGAGACCCAGTACTTC.

At least ten counts were recorded for this clonotype. The rearrangement joins TRBV4-3 to TRBJ2-3, with TRBD2 matching 9 bases. The CDR3 sequence is 16 residues long. In germline, CDR1 is LGHNA, CDR2 YSLEER. Germline trimming cut 0 bases from V and 3 bases from J; bases unmatched to any gene: 4. The CDR3 here is CASSQEVLAGTDTQYF. CDR3 nucleotide sequence: TGCGCCAGCAGCCAAGAAGTGCTAGCGGGAACAGATACGCAGTATTTT.

V usage is TRBV6-2 or TRBV6-3 and J usage is TRBJ2-1, with D perhaps matching TRBD2 (5 bases). Germline V lookup: CDR1 MNHEY, CDR2 SVGEGT. The ends were cut back, 6 bases at V and 6 bases at J, with 18 bases in the middle. The CDR3 is made up of 15 amino acids. The CDR3 region has the DNA TGTGCCAGCAGCCTCTTCGCCTCCGGGATCAATGAGCAGTTCTTC. It translates to CASSLFASGINEQFF.

This clonotype was counted at least ten times. The V and J genes are TRBV20-1 and TRBJ2-2; D is unresolved. Germline V gene lookup returns CDR1 DFQATT and CDR2 SNEGSKA (reference sequence). Trimming removed 1 base at V and 2 bases at J, with 5 bases between. This CDR3 is 13 amino acids long. CDR3 region: CSARGLNTGELFF. The CDR3 DNA is TGCAGTGCTAGAGGACTTAACACCGGGGAGCTGTTTTTT.

The sample holds many counts of this clonotype. This chain uses TRBV5-1 with TRBJ2-1; D gene uncertain. The CDR3 contains 14 residues. CDR1 is SGHRS, CDR2 YFSETQ, per germline. V lost 0 bases to trimming and J lost 5 bases, with 9 bases between them. The CDR3 sequence: CASSLGGHNNEQFF. CDR3 DNA: TGCGCCAGCAGCTTGGGCGGCCATAACAATGAGCAGTTCTTC.

This clonotype was seen more than once but under ten times. The V and J genes are TRBV4-3 and TRBJ2-2; D perhaps matches TRBD2 (5 bases). V shed 1 base and J shed 8 bases, with 17 bases lying between them. The CDR3 is made up of 16 amino acids. Per the germline V gene, CDR1 is LGHNA and CDR2 is YSLEER. The CDR3 here is CASSQGLVLRGGELFF. CDR3 sequence (DNA): TGCGCCAGCAGCCAAGGACTGGTACTACGAGGGGGGGAGCTGTTTTTT.

This clonotype came up a few times. The chain uses TRBV5-1 and TRBJ2-1, with 9 bases matching TRBD2. Germline CDR1 reads SGHRS; CDR2 reads YFSETQ. The CDR3 length is 16 residues. Trimming removed 3 bases from V and 4 bases from J; junction bases left unmatched: 8. The CDR3, as DNA: TGCGCCAGCAGCTCTTTCGGACTAGCGCCGTACAATGAGCAGTTCTTC. This translates into CASSSFGLAPYNEQFF.

This clonotype was detected only a few times. The V gene is TRBV11-2, the J gene TRBJ2-3, with TRBD1 identical over 8 bases. The junction had 2 bases not matched to a gene; V was cut back by 1 base and J by 2 bases. This CDR3 is 15 amino acids long. In germline, CDR1 is SGHAT, CDR2 FQNNGV. CDR3 sequence reads: CASSLGQGFTDTQYF. CDR3 bases: TGTGCCAGCAGCTTAGGACAGGGGTTCACAGATACGCAGTATTTT.

This clonotype has ten or more counts. This rearrangement joins TRBV7-2 to TRBJ2-1; no definite D call. This CDR3 is 12 amino acids long. Trimming left V 5 bases short and J 8 bases short, with 10 bases between. Germline V gene sequence: CDR1 SGHTA, CDR2 FQGNSA. The CDR3 spells CASSRTKYEQFF. CDR3 DNA: TGTGCCAGCAGCCGCACGAAGTATGAGCAGTTCTTC.

This clonotype was recorded many times. The chain joins TRBV5-1 to TRBJ1-1, with D tentatively TRBD1 (6 bases). The CDR3 extends over 15 amino acids. V gave up 4 bases and J gave up 10 bases, with 23 bases separating them. Per the germline V gene, CDR1 is SGHRS and CDR2 is YFSETQ. CDR3 in amino acids: CASSDRPDGGGGAFF. CDR3 coding DNA: TGCGCCAGCAGCGACAGGCCGGACGGGGGCGGCGGAGCTTTCTTT.

Concerning this clonotype itself: A much larger clone differs by one base, so this may be a read error. The chain recombines TRBV7-6 with TRBJ2-3; 8 positions match TRBD1. The CDR3 length is 17 residues. The trim removed 4 bases at V and 5 bases at J, leaving 14 bases unmatched. Germline V CDR1 and CDR2: SGHVS, FNYEAQ. The CDR3 DNA follows: TGTGCCAGCAGCTCAGTACCGGGACAGGAGTTCGTAGATACGCAGTATTTT. Translated: CASSSVPGQEFVDTQYF.

The chain combines TRBV6-2 or TRBV6-3 with TRBJ2-3; 8 bases agree with TRBD2. With 2 bases clipped from V and 0 bases from J, the junction kept 10 bases outside the gene matches. The germline V gene encodes CDR1 MNHEY and CDR2 SVGEGT. The CDR3 sequence is 18 residues long. The CDR3 region is CASSYPAGDRKSTDTQYF. DNA of the CDR3: TGTGCCAGCAGTTACCCAGCGGGGGATCGGAAAAGCACAGATACGCAGTATTTT.

This clonotype has at least ten counts. The chain couples TRBV4-1 to TRBJ1-2; 7 bases align to TRBD1. This CDR3 has 16 amino acids. CDR1 is MGHRA and CDR2 is YSYEKL in the germline V gene. The junction had 12 bases not matched to a gene; V was cut back by 4 bases and J by 4 bases. The CDR3 region is CASSPPNAGQFYGYTF. DNA for the CDR3: TGCGCCAGCAGCCCGCCGAACGCGGGACAGTTCTATGGCTACACCTTC.

This clonotype was seen ten or more times. This chain joins TRBV11-2 and TRBJ2-6, with D unresolved. Trimming removed 0 bases from V and 0 bases from J, with 6 bases in between. The CDR3 is made up of 16 amino acids. Germline CDR1 and CDR2: SGHAT and FQNNGV. The CDR3 sequence: CASSLDLYSGANVLTF. Written as DNA, the CDR3 is TGTGCCAGCAGCTTAGATCTTTACTCTGGGGCCAACGTCCTGACTTTC.

This clonotype was counted only a few times. V usage is TRBV24-1 and J usage is TRBJ1-4; D is unclear. In germline, CDR1 is KGHDR, CDR2 SFDVKD. Trimming removed 5 bases at V and 8 bases at J, with 17 bases between. This CDR3 contains 15 residues. CDR3 amino acids: CATSGGAAGEEKLFF. DNA of the CDR3: TGTGCCACCAGTGGGGGTGCAGCGGGAGAAGAAAAACTGTTTTTT.

The chain has TRBV9 and TRBJ2-7; 13 positions match TRBD2. The CDR3 covers 16 residues. The V gene's germline CDR1 is SGDLS and CDR2 YYNGEE. V lost 3 bases to trimming and J lost 5 bases; unmatched junction nucleotides: 8. The CDR3 DNA reads as TGTGCCAGCAGCGCCTCACTAGCGGGAGGGCCGAACGAGCAGTACTTC. As protein: CASSASLAGGPNEQYF.

This clonotype appeared many times. The chain has TRBV29-1 and TRBJ2-3; TRBD2 might be the D (5 bases). The germline V gene has CDR1 SQVTM and CDR2 ANQGSEA. V shed 6 bases and J shed 0 bases, with 13 bases lying between them. The CDR3 sequence is 14 residues long. CDR3 coding DNA: TGCAGCGTGAGGGCGCGTAGTAGCACAGATACGCAGTATTTT. This encodes CSVRARSSTDTQYF.

This clonotype was seen a single time. Here the CDR3 DNA reads TGTGCCAGTAGTACCAGGCGACGGGACTACGAGCAGTACTTC. This gives the protein CASSTRRRDYEQYF. V usage is TRBV19 and J usage is TRBJ2-7; D may be TRBD2 (5 bases). Germline-derived CDR1 and CDR2 are LNHDA and SQIVND (reference sequence). The V gene lost 4 bases and the J gene lost 3 bases, with 13 bases spanning the gap. This CDR3 is 14 amino acids long.

The chain employs TRBV12-3 or TRBV12-4 and TRBJ2-7, with D perhaps TRBD2 (5 bases). The V and J ends lost 6 bases and 2 bases respectively, with 14 bases between them. CDR3 length equals 14 residues. The CDR3 DNA reads as TGTGCCAGCAGCCCGACGGAGGCCGCCTACGAGCAGTACTTC. The encoded protein is CASSPTEAAYEQYF.

This clonotype was seen repeatedly, ten times or more. This chain links TRBV29-1 with TRBJ1-2; maybe TRBD1 (5 bases). This CDR3 comprises 13 residues. V was pared by 5 bases and J by 6 bases, with 16 bases between. Germline-derived CDR1 and CDR2 are SQVTM and ANQGSEA. The CDR3 DNA sequence: TGCAGCGTTACCGGGACGGAGTCTGATGGCTACACCTTC. Protein sequence: CSVTGTESDGYTF.

This clonotype was observed many times. The DNA of the CDR3 is TGCAGTGCTAGAGTCGGGACCAACACTGAAGCTTTCTTT. Protein: CSARVGTNTEAFF. The chain recombines TRBV20-1 with TRBJ1-1, with D possibly matching TRBD1 (5 bases). Germline CDR1 and CDR2: DFQATT and SNEGSKA (reference sequence). CDR3 length: 13 amino acids. V lost 1 base to trimming and J lost 2 bases, with 8 bases between them.

This clonotype was seen more than once but under ten times. The chain uses TRBV7-2 and TRBJ2-1; TRBD1 agrees at 9 bases. This CDR3 comprises 15 residues. Germline CDR1 and CDR2: SGHTA and FQGNSA. Unmatched junction bases numbered 3, after V lost 6 bases and J lost 0 bases. The CDR3 bases are TGTGCCAGCAGGGACAGGGGAAACTCCTACAATGAGCAGTTCTTC. Protein sequence: CASRDRGNSYNEQFF.

This rearrangement joins TRBV12-3 or TRBV12-4 to TRBJ2-7; 7 bases align to TRBD1. There are 14 residues in the CDR3. V was pared by 5 bases and J by 3 bases, with 7 bases of the junction left unmatched. CDR3 DNA sequence: TGTGCCAGCAGTGAGGGACAGTGGGACTACGAGCAGTACTTC. It is translated as CASSEGQWDYEQYF.

The chain couples TRBV7-9 to TRBJ2-3; 11 bases are a match to TRBD1. V lost 6 bases to trimming and J lost 3 bases; unmatched junction nucleotides: 11. The CDR3 is 17 amino acids. The germline CDR1 and CDR2 sequences are SEHNR and FQNEAQ (reference sequence). CDR3 sequence: CASRSRLRDRGTDTQYF. In nucleotides, the CDR3 is TGTGCCAGCAGGTCCCGGCTGAGGGACAGGGGGACAGATACGCAGTATTTT.